Each of the 6 T cell receptor beta chains below was sequenced from the same sample in a study of beta chain features in type 1 diabetes. Of the isolated RNA, all was reverse transcribed, and so the sequenced material was expressed TCRB transcripts. Libraries were prepared by immunoSEQ multiplex PCR; TCRdb keeps only in-frame clonotypes and omits some of them. The profile covers hundreds of thousands of clones, with about a sixth appearing a single time and around 0.02% taken by the ten largest. Sequencing was carried out using naive CD4+ T cells from blood. Source of these receptors: a woman aged 18-29 years in good health.

This rearrangement joins TRBV7-9 to TRBJ2-5; D ambiguous. This CDR3 is 14 amino acids long. The V and J ends lost 2 bases and 1 base respectively, with 8 bases between them. Germline CDR1 reads SEHNR; CDR2 reads FQNEAQ (reference sequence). CDR3 residues: CASSLLGLQETQYF. The CDR3 DNA reads as TGTGCCAGCAGCTTATTAGGTCTCCAAGAGACCCAGTACTTC.

As concerns this clone: Additional DNA sequences in this sample encode the identical CDR3. The CDR3 loop is CASSLDGYEQYF. The DNA of the CDR3 is TGTGCCAGCAGCTTAGATGGGTACGAGCAGTACTTC. The genes are TRBV11-2 and TRBJ2-7; D is unresolved. CDR1 SGHAT and CDR2 FQNNGV come from the germline V gene. The CDR3 length is 12 residues. Between the trimmed V and J ends, which lost 0 bases and 4 bases, there was a span of 4 bases.

The J gene is TRBJ2-7, the V gene TRBV13; TRBD1 agrees at 8 bases. The germline V gene encodes CDR1 PRHDT and CDR2 FYEKMQ (reference sequence). V lost 5 bases to trimming and J lost 7 bases; unmatched junction nucleotides: 10. This CDR3 has 14 residues. The CDR3 bases are TGTGCCAGCAGCCCTCGGGACAGGCCTAGGGAGCAGTACTTC. This gives the protein CASSPRDRPREQYF.

The sample holds a few counts of this clone. The chain is built from TRBV4-2 and TRBJ2-5, with 11 nucleotides matching TRBD2. The V gene's germline CDR1 is LGHNA and CDR2 YNFKEQ. This CDR3 comprises 16 residues. The ends lost 1 base at V and 5 bases at J; junction bases unmatched: 6. CDR3 loop: CASSQVTSGSGETQYF. CDR3 DNA: TGTGCCAGCAGCCAAGTAACTAGCGGGAGTGGCGAGACCCAGTACTTC.

This clone was picked up many times. The chain combines TRBV27 with TRBJ2-7, with a tentative D call TRBD2 (6 bases). This CDR3 is 14 amino acids long. The ends were cut back, 4 bases at V and 3 bases at J, with 13 bases in the middle. Germline assignment: CDR1 MNHEY and CDR2 SMNVEV (reference sequence). The CDR3 nucleotides read TGTGCCAGCAGTTCCCTAGCGCGAGACTACGAGCAGTACTTC. It is translated as CASSSLARDYEQYF.

This clone was seen only a few times. The CDR3 nucleotides read TGTGCCAGCAGTGAATGGGGGGACACAAGCTCCTACAATGAGCAGTTCTTC. It encodes CASSEWGDTSSYNEQFF. V gene TRBV25-1 combines with J gene TRBJ2-1; D may be TRBD1 or TRBD2 (6 bases each). V was cut by 1 base and J by 0 bases, with 13 bases left in between. Germline assignment: CDR1 MGHDK and CDR2 SYGVNS. The CDR3 extends over 17 amino acids.